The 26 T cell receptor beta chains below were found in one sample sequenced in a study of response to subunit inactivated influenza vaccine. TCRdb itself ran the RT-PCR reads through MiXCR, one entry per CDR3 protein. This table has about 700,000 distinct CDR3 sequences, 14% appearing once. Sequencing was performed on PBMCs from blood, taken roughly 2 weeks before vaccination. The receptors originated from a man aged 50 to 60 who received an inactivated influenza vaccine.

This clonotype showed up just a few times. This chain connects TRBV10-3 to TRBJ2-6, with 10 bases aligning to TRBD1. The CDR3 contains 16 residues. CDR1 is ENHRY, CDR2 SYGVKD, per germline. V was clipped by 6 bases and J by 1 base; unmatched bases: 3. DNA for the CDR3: TGTGCCATCAGGCCGGGACAGGGGTCTGGGGCCAACGTCCTGACTTTC. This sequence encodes CAIRPGQGSGANVLTF.

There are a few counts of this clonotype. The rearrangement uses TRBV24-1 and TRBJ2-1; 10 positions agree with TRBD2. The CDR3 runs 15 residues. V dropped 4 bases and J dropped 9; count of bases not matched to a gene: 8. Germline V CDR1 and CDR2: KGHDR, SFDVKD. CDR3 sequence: CATSDLLAGKVEQFF. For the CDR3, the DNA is TGTGCCACCAGTGACCTACTAGCGGGAAAGGTTGAGCAGTTCTTC.

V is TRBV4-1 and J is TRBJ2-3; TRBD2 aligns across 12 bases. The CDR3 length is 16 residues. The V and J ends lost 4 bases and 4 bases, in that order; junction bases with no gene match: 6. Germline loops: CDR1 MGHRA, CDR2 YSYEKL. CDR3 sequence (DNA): TGCGCCAGCAGCCCTCGGACTAGCGGGGACGCAGATACGCAGTATTTT. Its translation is CASSPRTSGDADTQYF.

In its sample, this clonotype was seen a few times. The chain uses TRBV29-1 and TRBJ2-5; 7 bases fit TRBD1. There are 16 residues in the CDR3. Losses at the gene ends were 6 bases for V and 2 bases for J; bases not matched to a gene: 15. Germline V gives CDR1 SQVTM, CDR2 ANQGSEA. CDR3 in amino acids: CSVFAGQATQQETQYF. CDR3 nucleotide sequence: TGCAGCGTCTTCGCCGGACAGGCAACCCAACAAGAGACCCAGTACTTC.

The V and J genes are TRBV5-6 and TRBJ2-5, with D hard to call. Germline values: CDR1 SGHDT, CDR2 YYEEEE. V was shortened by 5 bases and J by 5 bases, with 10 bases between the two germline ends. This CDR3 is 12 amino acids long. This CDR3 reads CASSTLRETQYF. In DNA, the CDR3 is TGTGCCAGCAGTACGCTCCGGGAGACCCAGTACTTC.

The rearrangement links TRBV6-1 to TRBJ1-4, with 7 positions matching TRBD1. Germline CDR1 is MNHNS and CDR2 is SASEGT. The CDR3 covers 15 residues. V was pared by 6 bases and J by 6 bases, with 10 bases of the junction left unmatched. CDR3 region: CASRVGTAIHEKLFF. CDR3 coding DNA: TGTGCCAGCAGGGTCGGGACAGCCATTCATGAAAAACTGTTTTTT.

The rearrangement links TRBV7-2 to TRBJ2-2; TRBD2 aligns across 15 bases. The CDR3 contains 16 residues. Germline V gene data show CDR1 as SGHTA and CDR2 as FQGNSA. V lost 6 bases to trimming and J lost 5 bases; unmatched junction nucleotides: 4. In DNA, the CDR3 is TGTGCCAGCAGACACGGACTAGCGGGGGGGACCGGGGAGCTGTTTTTT. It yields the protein CASRHGLAGGTGELFF.

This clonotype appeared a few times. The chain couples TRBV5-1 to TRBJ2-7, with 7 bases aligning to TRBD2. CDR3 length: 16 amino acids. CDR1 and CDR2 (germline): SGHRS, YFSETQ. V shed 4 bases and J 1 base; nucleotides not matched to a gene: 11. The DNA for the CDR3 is TGCGCCAGCAGCCTGGCTACCCTAGCGGCTTCCTACGAGCAGTACTTC. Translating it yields CASSLATLAASYEQYF.

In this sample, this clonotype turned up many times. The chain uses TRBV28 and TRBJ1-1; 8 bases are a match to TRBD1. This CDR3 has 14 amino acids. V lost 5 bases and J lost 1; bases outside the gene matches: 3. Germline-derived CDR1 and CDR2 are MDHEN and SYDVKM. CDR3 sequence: CASSADRGNTEAFF. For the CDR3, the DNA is TGTGCCAGCAGTGCAGACAGGGGGAACACTGAAGCTTTCTTT.

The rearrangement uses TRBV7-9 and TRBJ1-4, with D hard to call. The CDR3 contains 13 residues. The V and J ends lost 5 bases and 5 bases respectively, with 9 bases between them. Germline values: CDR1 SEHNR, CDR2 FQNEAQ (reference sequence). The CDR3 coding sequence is TGTGCCAGCAGCCACCGAGAGAATGAAAAACTGTTTTTT. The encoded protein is CASSHRENEKLFF.

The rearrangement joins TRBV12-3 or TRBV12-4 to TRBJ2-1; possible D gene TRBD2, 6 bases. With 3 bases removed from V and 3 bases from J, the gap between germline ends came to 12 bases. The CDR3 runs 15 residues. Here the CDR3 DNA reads TGTGCCAGCAGTTTCCGTAGCGGATACTACAATGAGCAGTTCTTC. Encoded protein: CASSFRSGYYNEQFF.

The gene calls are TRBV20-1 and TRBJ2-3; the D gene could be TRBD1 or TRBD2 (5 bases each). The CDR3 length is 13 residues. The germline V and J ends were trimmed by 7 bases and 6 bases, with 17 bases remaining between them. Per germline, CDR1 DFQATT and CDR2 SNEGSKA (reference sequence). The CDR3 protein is CSVFRGPTDTQYF. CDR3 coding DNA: TGCAGTGTCTTCCGGGGCCCCACGGATACGCAGTATTTT.

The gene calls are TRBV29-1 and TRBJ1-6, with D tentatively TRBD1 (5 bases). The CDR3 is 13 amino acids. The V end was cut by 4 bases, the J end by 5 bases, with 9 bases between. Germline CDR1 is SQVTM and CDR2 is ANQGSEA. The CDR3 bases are TGCAGCGTTGCCAGGGAGAATAATTCACCCCTCCACTTT. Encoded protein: CSVARENNSPLHF. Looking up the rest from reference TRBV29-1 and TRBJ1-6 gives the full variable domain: SAVISQKPSRDICQRGTSLTIQCQVDSQVTMMFWYRQQPGQSLTLIATANQGSEATYESGFVIDKFPISRPNLTFSTLTVSNMSPEDSSIYLCSVARENNSPLHFGNGTRLTVT.

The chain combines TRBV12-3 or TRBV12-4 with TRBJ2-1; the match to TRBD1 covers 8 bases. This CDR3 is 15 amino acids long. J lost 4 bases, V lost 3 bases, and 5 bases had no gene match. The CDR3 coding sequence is TGTGCCAGCAGTTTTCCCAGGGGGCCTTACAATGAGCAGTTCTTC. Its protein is CASSFPRGPYNEQFF.

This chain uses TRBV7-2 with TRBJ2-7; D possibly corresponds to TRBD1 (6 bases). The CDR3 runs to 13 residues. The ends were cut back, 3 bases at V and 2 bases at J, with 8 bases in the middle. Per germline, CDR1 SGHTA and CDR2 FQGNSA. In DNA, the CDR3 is TGTGCCAGCAGCTTCAACAGGGCCTACGAGCAGTACTTC. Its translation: CASSFNRAYEQYF. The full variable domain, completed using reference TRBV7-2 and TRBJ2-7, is GAGVSQSPSNKVTEKGKDVELRCDPISGHTALYWYRQSLGQGLEFLIYFQGNSAPDKSGLPSDRFSAERTGGSVSTLTIQRTQQEDSAVYLCASSFNRAYEQYFGPGTRLTVT.

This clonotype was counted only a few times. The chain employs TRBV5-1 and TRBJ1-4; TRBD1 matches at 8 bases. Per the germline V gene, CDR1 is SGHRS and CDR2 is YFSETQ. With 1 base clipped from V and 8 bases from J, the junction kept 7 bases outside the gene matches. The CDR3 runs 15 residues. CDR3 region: CASSLSSGTGEKLFF. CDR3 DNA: TGCGCCAGCAGCTTGTCGTCCGGGACAGGCGAAAAACTGTTTTTT.

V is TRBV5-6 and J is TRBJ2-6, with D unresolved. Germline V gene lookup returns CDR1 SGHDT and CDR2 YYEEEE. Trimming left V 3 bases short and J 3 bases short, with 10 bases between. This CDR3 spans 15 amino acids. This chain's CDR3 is CASSSPRGGANVLTF. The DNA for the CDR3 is TGTGCCAGCAGCTCGCCCCGTGGTGGGGCCAACGTCCTGACTTTC. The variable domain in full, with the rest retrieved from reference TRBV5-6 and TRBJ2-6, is DAGVTQSPTHLIKTRGQQVTLRCSPKSGHDTVSWYQQALGQGPQFIFQYYEEEERQRGNFPDRFSGHQFPNYSSELNVNALLLGDSALYLCASSSPRGGANVLTFGAGSRLTVL.

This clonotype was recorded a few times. The CDR3 sequence: CASSPRFYIRQETQYF. The CDR3 bases are TGCGCCAGCAGCCCCCGTTTCTACATCCGCCAAGAGACCCAGTACTTC. The chain is built from TRBV5-1 and TRBJ2-5; D ambiguous. This CDR3 spans 16 amino acids. Trimming took off 4 bases at V and 1 base at J, with 17 bases between the two ends. Per germline, CDR1 SGHRS and CDR2 YFSETQ.

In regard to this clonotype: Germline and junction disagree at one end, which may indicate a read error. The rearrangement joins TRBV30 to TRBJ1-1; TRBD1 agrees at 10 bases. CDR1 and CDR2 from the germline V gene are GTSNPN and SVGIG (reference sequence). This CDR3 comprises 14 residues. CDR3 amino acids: CAWSVGQGETGAFF. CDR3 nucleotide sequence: TGTGCCTGGAGTGTCGGACAGGGGGAGACTGGAGCTTTCTTT.

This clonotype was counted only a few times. The CDR3 DNA reads TGTGCCAGCACCCAAGTTGCCTGGAATGAGCAGTTCTTC. Amino acid sequence: CASTQVAWNEQFF. This sequence joins TRBV5-5 and TRBJ2-1, with D hard to call. Germline V lookup: CDR1 SGHKS, CDR2 YYEKEE (reference sequence). V was shortened by 6 bases and J by 7 bases, with 14 bases between the two germline ends. This CDR3 contains 13 residues. Together with reference TRBV5-5 and TRBJ2-1, the CDR3 gives the full variable domain: DAGVTQSPTHLIKTRGQQVTLRCSPISGHKSVSWYQQVLGQGPQFIFQYYEKEERGRGNFPDRFSARQFPNYSSELNVNALLLGDSALYLCASTQVAWNEQFFGPGTRLTVL.

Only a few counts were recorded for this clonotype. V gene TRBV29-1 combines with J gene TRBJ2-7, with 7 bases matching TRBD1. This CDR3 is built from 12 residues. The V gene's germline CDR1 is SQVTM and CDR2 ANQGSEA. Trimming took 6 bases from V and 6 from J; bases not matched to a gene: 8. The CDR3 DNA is TGCAGCGTGGGGACAGCACTAGGCGAGCAGTACTTC. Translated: CSVGTALGEQYF.

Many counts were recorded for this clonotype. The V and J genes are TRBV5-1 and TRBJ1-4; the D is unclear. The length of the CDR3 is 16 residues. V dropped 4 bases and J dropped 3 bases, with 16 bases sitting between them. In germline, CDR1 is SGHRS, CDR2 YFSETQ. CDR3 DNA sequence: TGCGCCAGCAGCCACGACGCGTGGGCATCTAATGAAAAACTGTTTTTT. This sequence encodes CASSHDAWASNEKLFF.

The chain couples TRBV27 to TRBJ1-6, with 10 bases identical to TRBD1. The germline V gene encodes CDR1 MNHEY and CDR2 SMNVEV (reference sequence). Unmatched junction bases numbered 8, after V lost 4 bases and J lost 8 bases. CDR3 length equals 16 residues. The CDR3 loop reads CASSSGTGVGHSPLHF. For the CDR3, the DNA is TGTGCCAGCAGTTCAGGGACAGGGGTTGGTCATTCACCCCTCCACTTT.

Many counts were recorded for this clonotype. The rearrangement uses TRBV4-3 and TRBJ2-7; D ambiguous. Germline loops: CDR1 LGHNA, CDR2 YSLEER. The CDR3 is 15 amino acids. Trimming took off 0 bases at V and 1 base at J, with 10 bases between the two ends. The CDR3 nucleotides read TGCGCCAGCAGCCAAGAGGACGGAGAGTCCTACGAGCAGTACTTC. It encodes CASSQEDGESYEQYF.

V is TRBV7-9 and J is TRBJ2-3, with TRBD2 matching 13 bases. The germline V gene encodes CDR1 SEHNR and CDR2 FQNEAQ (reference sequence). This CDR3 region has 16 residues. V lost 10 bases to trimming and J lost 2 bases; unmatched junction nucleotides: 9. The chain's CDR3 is CAIDGTSGDYTDTQYF. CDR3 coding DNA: TGTGCCATCGATGGGACTAGCGGGGATTACACAGATACGCAGTATTTT.

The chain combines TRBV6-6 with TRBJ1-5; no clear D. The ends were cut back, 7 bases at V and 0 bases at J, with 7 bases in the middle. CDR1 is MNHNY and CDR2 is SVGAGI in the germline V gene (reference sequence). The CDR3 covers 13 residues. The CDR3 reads CASTQYSNQPQHF. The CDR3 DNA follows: TGTGCCAGCACCCAGTATAGCAATCAGCCCCAGCATTTT.